This is a list of T cell receptor beta chains from one sample in a study of graft-versus-host responses after intestinal transplantation. Profiling relied on immunoSEQ multiplex PCR, and the TCRdb table lists in-frame clones only, not all of them. The top ten hold 6% to 8.5% of the sample, which has around 15,000 clones, around 87% seen once. This specimen was bone marrow, taken 125 days after intestinal transplantation. The receptors derive from a human patient who received an intestinal transplant, so some T cells may come from the graft donor. Both conserved end residues are part of each CDR3. The size entry is marked missing in some rows and otherwise reads once, few, many or a size class.

clone size: few
J gene: TRBJ2-7
V gene: TRBV10-2
CDR3 protein: CATQWGERSSEQYF

clone size: -
J gene: TRBJ2-7
V gene: TRBV28
CDR3 protein: CASSRHGISYEQYF

clone size: few
J gene: TRBJ2-1
V gene: TRBV2
CDR3 protein: CASSEGALGEQFF

clone size: -
J gene: TRBJ1-5
V gene: TRBV7-8
CDR3 protein: CASSSSGPVSNQPQHF

clone size: -
J gene: TRBJ1-1
V gene: TRBV5-6
CDR3 protein: CASSLEWRELGTEAFF

clone size: -
J gene: TRBJ1-1
V gene: TRBV21-1
CDR3 protein: CASRKGVRTGGKGTEAFF

clone size: once
J gene: TRBJ2-7
V gene: TRBV6-6
CDR3 protein: CASSQNYEQYF

clone size: -
J gene: TRBJ1-1
V gene: TRBV19
CDR3 protein: CASIAQGLNTEAFF

clone size: -
J gene: TRBJ2-2
V gene: TRBV7-3
CDR3 protein: CASSLEVAVTGELFF

clone size: -
J gene: TRBJ2-7
V gene: TRBV28
CDR3 protein: CASSLRWGRSYEQYF

clone size: few
J gene: TRBJ2-2
V gene: TRBV7-3
CDR3 protein: CASSLEIGGELFF

clone size: -
J gene: TRBJ2-3
V gene: TRBV11-2
CDR3 protein: CASSSGAGSTDTQYF

clone size: -
J gene: TRBJ1-1
V gene: TRBV5-1
CDR3 protein: CASSLLTGKNTEAFF

clone size: -
J gene: TRBJ2-3
V gene: TRBV27
CDR3 protein: CASSLLKTSGSTDTQYF

clone size: -
J gene: TRBJ2-6
V gene: TRBV4-1
CDR3 protein: CASSQTGAGANVLTF

clone size: -
J gene: TRBJ2-1
V gene: TRBV25-1
CDR3 protein: CASSLHSYNEQFF

clone size: few
J gene: TRBJ2-3
V gene: TRBV11-3
CDR3 protein: CASSVGGLAAGTDTQYF

clone size: -
J gene: TRBJ2-1
V gene: TRBV30
CDR3 protein: CAWSSGVGDEQFF

clone size: -
J gene: TRBJ2-1
V gene: TRBV4-1
CDR3 protein: CASSQGRAGVDEQFF

clone size: -
J gene: TRBJ2-1
V gene: TRBV28
CDR3 protein: CASYRAGEQFF

clone size: once
J gene: TRBJ2-1
V gene: TRBV7-9
CDR3 protein: CASSLAGGTEQFF

clone size: -
J gene: TRBJ1-2
V gene: TRBV7-9
CDR3 protein: CALEGAEVRSGYTF

clone size: -
J gene: TRBJ1-3
V gene: TRBV14
CDR3 protein: CASSRRQGTGNTIYF